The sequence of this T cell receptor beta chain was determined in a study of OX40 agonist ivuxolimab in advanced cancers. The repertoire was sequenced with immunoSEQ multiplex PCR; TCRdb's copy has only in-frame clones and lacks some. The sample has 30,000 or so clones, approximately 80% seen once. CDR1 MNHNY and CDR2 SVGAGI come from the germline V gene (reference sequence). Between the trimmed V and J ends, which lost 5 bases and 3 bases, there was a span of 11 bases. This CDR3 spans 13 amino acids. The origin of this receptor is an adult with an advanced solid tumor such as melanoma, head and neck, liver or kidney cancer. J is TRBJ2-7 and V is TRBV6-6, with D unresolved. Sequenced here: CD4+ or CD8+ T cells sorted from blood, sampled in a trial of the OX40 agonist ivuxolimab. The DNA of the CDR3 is TGTGCCAGCAGTCACGGGTCCTACTACGAGCAGTACTTC. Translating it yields CASSHGSYYEQYF.